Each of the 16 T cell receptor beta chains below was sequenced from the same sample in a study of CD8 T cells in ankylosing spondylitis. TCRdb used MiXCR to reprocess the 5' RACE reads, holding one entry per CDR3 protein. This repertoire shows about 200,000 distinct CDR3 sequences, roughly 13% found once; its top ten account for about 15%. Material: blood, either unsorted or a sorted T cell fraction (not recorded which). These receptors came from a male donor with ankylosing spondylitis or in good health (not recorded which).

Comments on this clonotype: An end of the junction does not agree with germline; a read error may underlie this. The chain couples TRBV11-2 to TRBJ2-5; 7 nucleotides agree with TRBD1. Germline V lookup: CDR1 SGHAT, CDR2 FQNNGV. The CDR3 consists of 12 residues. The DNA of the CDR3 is TGTGCCAGCAGCTTAGGACAGGGAGTACTTTCGTTC. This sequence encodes CASSLGQGVLSF.

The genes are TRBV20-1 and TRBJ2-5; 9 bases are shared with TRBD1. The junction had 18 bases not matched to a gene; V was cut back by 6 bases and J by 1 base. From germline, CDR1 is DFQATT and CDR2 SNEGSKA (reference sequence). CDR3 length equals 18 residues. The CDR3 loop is CSAKRGGGGQGPQETQYF. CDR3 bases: TGCAGTGCAAAGAGAGGAGGAGGGGGACAGGGTCCCCAAGAGACCCAGTACTTC.

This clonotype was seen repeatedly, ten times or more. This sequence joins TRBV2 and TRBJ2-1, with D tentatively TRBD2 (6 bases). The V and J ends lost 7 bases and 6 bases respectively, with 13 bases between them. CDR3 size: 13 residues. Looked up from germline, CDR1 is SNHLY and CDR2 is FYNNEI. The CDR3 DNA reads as TGTGCCAGCACACTGGGGGGATTCAATGAGCAGTTCTTC. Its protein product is CASTLGGFNEQFF.

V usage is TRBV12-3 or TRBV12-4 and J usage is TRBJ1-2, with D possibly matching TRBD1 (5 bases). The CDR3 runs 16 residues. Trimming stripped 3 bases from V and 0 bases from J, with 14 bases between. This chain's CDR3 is CASSLARAASNYGYTF. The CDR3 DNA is TGTGCCAGCAGTTTGGCCAGGGCGGCCTCTAACTATGGCTACACCTTC.

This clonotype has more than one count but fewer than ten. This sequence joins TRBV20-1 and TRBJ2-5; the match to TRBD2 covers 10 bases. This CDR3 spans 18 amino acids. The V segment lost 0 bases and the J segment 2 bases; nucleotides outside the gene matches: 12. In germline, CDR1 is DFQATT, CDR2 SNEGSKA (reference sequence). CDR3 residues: CSARDPLAGDNLQETQYF. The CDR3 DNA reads TGCAGTGCTAGAGATCCCCTAGCGGGAGATAACCTGCAAGAGACCCAGTACTTC.

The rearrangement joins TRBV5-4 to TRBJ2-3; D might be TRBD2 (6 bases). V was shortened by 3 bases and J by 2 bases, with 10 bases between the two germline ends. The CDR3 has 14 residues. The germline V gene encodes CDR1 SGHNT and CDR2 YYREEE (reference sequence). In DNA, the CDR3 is TGTGCCAGCAGCTCGGGACTTTTCACAGATACGCAGTATTTT. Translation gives CASSSGLFTDTQYF.

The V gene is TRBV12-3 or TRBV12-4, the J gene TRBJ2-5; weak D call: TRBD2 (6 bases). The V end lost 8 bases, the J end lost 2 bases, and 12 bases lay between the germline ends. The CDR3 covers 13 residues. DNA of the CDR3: TGTGCCAGCGGTAGGAGGGTTCAAGAGACCCAGTACTTC. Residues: CASGRRVQETQYF.

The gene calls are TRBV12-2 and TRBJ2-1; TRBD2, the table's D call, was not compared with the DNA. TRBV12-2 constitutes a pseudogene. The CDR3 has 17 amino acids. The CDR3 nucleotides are TGTGCAAGTCGCTTAGCGCTATGGGAGATTCGCTACAATGAGCAGTTCTTC. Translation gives CASRLALWEIRYNEQFF.

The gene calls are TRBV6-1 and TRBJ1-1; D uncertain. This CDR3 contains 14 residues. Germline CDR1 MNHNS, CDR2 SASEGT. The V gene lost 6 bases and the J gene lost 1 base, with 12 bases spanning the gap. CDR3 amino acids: CASRLSTANTEAFF. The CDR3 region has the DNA TGTGCCAGCAGGCTCTCGACCGCGAACACTGAAGCTTTCTTT.

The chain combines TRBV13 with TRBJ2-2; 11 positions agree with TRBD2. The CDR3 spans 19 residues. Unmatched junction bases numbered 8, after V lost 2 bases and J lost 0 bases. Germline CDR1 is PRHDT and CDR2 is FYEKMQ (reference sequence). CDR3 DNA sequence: TGTGCCAGCAGCTTAAGCCTAGCGGGAGGCTTCGCGAACACCGGGGAGCTGTTTTTT. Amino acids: CASSLSLAGGFANTGELFF.

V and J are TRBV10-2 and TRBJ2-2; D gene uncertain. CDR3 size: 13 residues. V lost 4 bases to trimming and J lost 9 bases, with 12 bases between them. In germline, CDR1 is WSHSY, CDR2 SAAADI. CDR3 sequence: CASSGSLGRELFF. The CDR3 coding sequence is TGCGCCAGCAGTGGGTCCCTAGGCCGGGAGCTGTTTTTT.

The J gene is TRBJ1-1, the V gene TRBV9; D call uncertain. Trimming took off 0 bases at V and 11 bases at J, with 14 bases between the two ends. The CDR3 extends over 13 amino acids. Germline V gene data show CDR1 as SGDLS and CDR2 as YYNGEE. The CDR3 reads CASSVVGGFLAFF. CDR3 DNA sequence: TGTGCCAGCAGCGTAGTTGGTGGTTTTTTGGCTTTCTTT.

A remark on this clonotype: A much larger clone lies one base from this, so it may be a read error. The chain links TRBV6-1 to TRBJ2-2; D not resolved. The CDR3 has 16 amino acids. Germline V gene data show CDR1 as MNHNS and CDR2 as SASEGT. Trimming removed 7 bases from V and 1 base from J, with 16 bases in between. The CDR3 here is CASTRSRRQNTGELFF. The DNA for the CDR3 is TGTGCCAGCACTCGGAGTAGGCGACAGAACACCGGGGAGCTGTTTTTT.

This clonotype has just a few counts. The CDR3 DNA is TGCAGCGTTGTTCCGGTCTTTGGGAGCGAGCAGTACTTC. As protein: CSVVPVFGSEQYF. V is TRBV29-1 and J is TRBJ2-7, with TRBD2 as a possible D gene (5 bases). The germline gives CDR1 SQVTM, CDR2 ANQGSEA. The V end was cut by 4 bases, the J end by 6 bases, with 16 bases between. The CDR3 is 13 amino acids.

The CDR3 DNA follows: TGTGCCTGGAGTATAGGGGGTGGAAACGAGCAGTACTTC. It translates to CAWSIGGGNEQYF. The rearrangement joins TRBV30 to TRBJ2-7, with a possible D match to TRBD1 (6 bases). Trimming cost V 2 bases and J 5 bases, with 13 bases left between them. This CDR3 is built from 13 residues. CDR1 is GTSNPN and CDR2 is SVGIG in the germline V gene (reference sequence).

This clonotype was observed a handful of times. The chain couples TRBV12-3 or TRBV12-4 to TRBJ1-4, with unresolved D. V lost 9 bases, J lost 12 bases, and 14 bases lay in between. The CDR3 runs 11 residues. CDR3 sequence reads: CASTTGGELFF. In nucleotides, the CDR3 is TGTGCCAGTACAACCGGCGGGGAACTGTTTTTT.